The 20 T cell receptor beta chains presented below share a single source sample, sequenced in a study of T cell responses to AZD1222 COVID-19 vaccine (dated by TCRdb to the early 2020s). Taken with the paper, the label for time point translates to: baseline before first vaccination. Libraries were made using the immunoSEQ multiplex PCR assay. TCRdb provides this immuneACCESS table in a form limited to in-frame rearrangements. Some clones are lacking; in checked studies, under half of them reflect an unresolved V gene, and why the rest are absent is not known. The sample table shows 95,000 to 150,000 clones, and under 85% are seen once. Approximately 6.6% of the sample comes from the top ten. Sequencing was performed on peripheral blood, taken on day 0 of AZD1222 vaccination. These receptor sequences come from an adult in good health.

The chain couples TRBV28 to TRBJ2-3; no clear D. Trimming removed 5 bases at V and 0 bases at J, with 9 bases between. CDR3 length: 14 residues. The germline V gene has CDR1 MDHEN and CDR2 SYDVKM. The DNA of the CDR3 is TGTGCCAGCAGTCTGGATATGAGCACAGATACGCAGTATTTT. Its protein product is CASSLDMSTDTQYF. Full variable domain (rest looked up from reference TRBV28 and TRBJ2-3): DVKVTQSSRYLVKRTGEKVFLECVQDMDHENMFWYRQDPGLGLRLIYFSYDVKMKEKGDIPEGYSVSREKKERFSLILESASTNQTSMYLCASSLDMSTDTQYFGPGTRLTVL.

The chain recombines TRBV9 with TRBJ2-3, with D maybe TRBD1 (6 bases). Trimming took 3 bases from V and 0 from J, leaving 11 bases between them. Per germline, CDR1 SGDLS and CDR2 YYNGEE. The CDR3 covers 15 residues. CDR3 protein: CASSGWTASTDTQYF. In DNA form, the CDR3 reads TGTGCCAGCAGCGGGTGGACAGCGAGCACAGATACGCAGTATTTT.

The rearrangement joins TRBV28 to TRBJ2-1, with TRBD1 matching 9 bases. J lost 8 bases, V lost 6 bases, and 8 bases had no gene match. CDR1 MDHEN and CDR2 SYDVKM come from the germline V gene. The CDR3 loop spans 14 amino acids. The CDR3 loop reads CASSTGGTLDEQFF. The CDR3 DNA is TGTGCCAGCAGCACAGGGGGCACTTTAGATGAGCAGTTCTTC. Combining the CDR3 with reference TRBV28 and TRBJ2-1 gives the whole variable domain DVKVTQSSRYLVKRTGEKVFLECVQDMDHENMFWYRQDPGLGLRLIYFSYDVKMKEKGDIPEGYSVSREKKERFSLILESASTNQTSMYLCASSTGGTLDEQFFGPGTRLTVL.

The CDR3 sequence is CASRDETGSGEQYF. For the CDR3, the DNA is TGTGCCAGCAGGGACGAGACAGGGTCCGGCGAGCAGTACTTC. The chain carries TRBV6-5 and TRBJ2-7; 7 nucleotides align to TRBD1. V lost 6 bases and J lost 6; bases outside the gene matches: 11. This CDR3 has 14 residues. The germline V gene encodes CDR1 MNHEY and CDR2 SVGAGI.

The V gene is TRBV6-6, the J gene TRBJ2-4; a possible D gene is TRBD2 (6 bases). The V gene lost 0 bases and the J gene lost 5 bases, with 8 bases spanning the gap. Germline-derived CDR1 and CDR2 are MNHNY and SVGAGI (reference sequence). The CDR3 contains 14 residues. The CDR3 sequence is CASSYSRLENIQYF. The CDR3 nucleotides read TGTGCCAGCAGTTACTCGAGACTAGAAAACATTCAGTACTTC.

The genes are TRBV11-2 and TRBJ2-7, with D perhaps matching TRBD1 (5 bases). CDR1 SGHAT and CDR2 FQNNGV come from the germline V gene. Deletions cut 1 base from V and 0 bases from J, with 13 bases between. The CDR3 is 16 residues long. CDR3: CASSLGRAFSSYEQYF. The CDR3 bases are TGTGCCAGCAGCTTAGGCAGGGCCTTCAGCTCCTACGAGCAGTACTTC.

The chain has TRBV5-1 and TRBJ2-1; D is unresolved. In germline, CDR1 is SGHRS, CDR2 YFSETQ. V was trimmed by 3 bases and J by 8 bases, leaving 9 bases between them. CDR3 length: 12 residues. The CDR3 DNA reads as TGCGCCAGCAGCTCTGGGGTGGATGAGCAGTTCTTC. Translating gives CASSSGVDEQFF.

This chain joins TRBV19 and TRBJ1-4, with D possibly matching TRBD1 (6 bases). Germline CDR1 and CDR2: LNHDA and SQIVND (reference sequence). Trimming pared 1 base from V and 5 bases from J, leaving 11 bases between. The CDR3 spans 15 residues. The CDR3 reads CASSIAGGLNEKLFF. CDR3 DNA sequence: TGTGCCAGTAGTATAGCGGGGGGCCTCAATGAAAAACTGTTTTTT. Supplemented by reference TRBV19 and TRBJ1-4, the full variable domain reads DGGITQSPKYLFRKEGQNVTLSCEQNLNHDAMYWYRQDPGQGLRLIYYSQIVNDFQKGDIAEGYSVSREKKESFPLTVTSAQKNPTAFYLCASSIAGGLNEKLFFGSGTQLSVL.

This chain links TRBV15 with TRBJ1-5; D is perhaps TRBD1 (6 bases). V was trimmed by 5 bases and J by 7 bases, leaving 12 bases between them. Germline assignment: CDR1 LNHNV and CDR2 YYDKDF (reference sequence). The CDR3 contains 13 residues. Here the CDR3 DNA reads TGTGCCACCAGCGGGGGGGCGCGGCAGCCCCAGCATTTT. This encodes CATSGGARQPQHF.

The chain has TRBV3-1 (or the pseudogene TRBV3-2) and TRBJ1-5; D perhaps matches TRBD1 (5 bases). The length of the CDR3 is 14 residues. Looked up from germline, CDR1 is LGHDT and CDR2 is YNNKEL (reference sequence). V lost 2 bases, J lost 1 base, and 6 bases lay in between. CDR3 bases: TGTGCCAGCAGCCAATCAGGGAGCAATCAGCCCCAGCATTTT. It translates to CASSQSGSNQPQHF.

This rearrangement joins TRBV29-1 to TRBJ1-3; D unclear. Germline loops: CDR1 SQVTM, CDR2 ANQGSEA. The CDR3 sequence is 14 residues long. Trimming left V 3 bases short and J 0 bases short, with 9 bases between. The CDR3 DNA follows: TGCAGCGTTGACAAGGTGGGCTCTGGAAACACCATATATTTT. Residues: CSVDKVGSGNTIYF.

This clone came up once. The chain carries TRBV21-1 and TRBJ2-2; TRBD1 was called by the table and not checked on the DNA. TRBV21-1 constitutes a pseudogene. The CDR3 extends over 17 amino acids. CDR3 in DNA: TGTGCCAGCAGCAACCAGGGAAGGGGGCTGAACACCGGGGAGCTGTTTTTT. Translating gives CASSNQGRGLNTGELFF.

The rearrangement uses TRBV2 and TRBJ1-2; no firm D call. V lost 4 bases, J lost 5 bases, and 11 bases lay in between. This CDR3 has 13 amino acids. The germline V gene encodes CDR1 SNHLY and CDR2 FYNNEI. The CDR3 region has the DNA TGTGCCAGCAGTGTTTCTTCGGGGTATGGCTACACCTTC. The encoded protein is CASSVSSGYGYTF.

The V gene is TRBV27, the J gene TRBJ1-5; 8 positions agree with TRBD1. CDR3 length: 15 residues. Germline CDR1 and CDR2: MNHEY and SMNVEV (reference sequence). Losses at the gene ends were 5 bases for V and 2 bases for J; bases not matched to a gene: 5. The CDR3 protein is CASSRQGLGNQPQHF. CDR3 DNA: TGTGCCAGCAGTCGACAGGGGTTGGGCAATCAGCCCCAGCATTTT.

The V call is TRBV7-3, the J call TRBJ2-1; D is ambiguous. Per germline, CDR1 SGHTA and CDR2 FQGTGA. Trimming removed 1 base at V and 7 bases at J, with 17 bases between. The CDR3 consists of 16 residues. CDR3 in amino acids: CASSLMINGPGNEQFF. Written as DNA, the CDR3 is TGTGCCAGCAGCTTAATGATTAATGGTCCTGGAAATGAGCAGTTCTTC. Using reference TRBV7-3 and TRBJ2-1 for the parts outside the CDR3, the full variable domain is GAGVSQTPSNKVTEKGKYVELRCDPISGHTALYWYRQSLGQGPEFLIYFQGTGAADDSGLPNDRFFAVRPEGSVSTLKIQRTERGDSAVYLCASSLMINGPGNEQFFGPGTRLTVL.

The chain joins TRBV4-1 to TRBJ2-1; D ambiguous. The V end lost 0 bases, the J end lost 6 bases, and 15 bases lay between the germline ends. This CDR3 is built from 16 residues. Germline V gives CDR1 MGHRA, CDR2 YSYEKL. CDR3 in DNA: TGCGCCAGCAGCCAAGATCGCGGAATTAGCATCAATGAGCAGTTCTTC. This codes for CASSQDRGISINEQFF.

This clone has more than one count but fewer than ten. The chain links TRBV5-6 to TRBJ1-2; D gene unclear. V shed 0 bases and J shed 7 bases, with 16 bases lying between them. The germline gives CDR1 SGHDT, CDR2 YYEEEE. This CDR3 spans 15 amino acids. This CDR3 reads CASSLVMPVMGGYTF. CDR3 DNA: TGTGCCAGCAGCTTGGTGATGCCCGTCATGGGTGGCTACACCTTC.

The chain links TRBV2 to TRBJ1-1, with D unclear. The germline gives CDR1 SNHLY, CDR2 FYNNEI. V shed 8 bases and J shed 0 bases, with 7 bases lying between them. The CDR3 runs to 12 residues. The CDR3: CASGRLNTEAFF. The CDR3 bases are TGTGCCAGCGGTAGGTTGAACACTGAAGCTTTCTTT. The full variable domain, rest sourced from reference TRBV2 and TRBJ1-1, is EPEVTQTPSHQVTQMGQEVILRCVPISNHLYFYWYRQILGQKVEFLVSFYNNEISEKSEIFDDQFSVERPDGSNFTLKIRSTKLEDSAMYFCASGRLNTEAFFGQGTRLTVV.

CDR3 DNA: TGTGCCAGCAGCAGAGGGTCCTACAATGAGCAGTTCTTC. It specifies CASSRGSYNEQFF. V is TRBV7-9 and J is TRBJ2-1; weak D call: TRBD2 (5 bases). The CDR3 sequence is 13 residues long. The ends were cut back, 5 bases at V and 1 base at J, with 6 bases in the middle. Germline V gene sequence: CDR1 SEHNR, CDR2 FQNEAQ (reference sequence).

The J gene is TRBJ2-7, the V gene TRBV29-1, with a tentative D call TRBD1 (6 bases). Germline V gene lookup returns CDR1 SQVTM and CDR2 ANQGSEA. CDR3 length: 15 amino acids. The V end was cut by 6 bases, the J end by 3 bases, with 21 bases between. The CDR3 sequence: CSVTASGALFYEQYF. CDR3 coding DNA: TGCAGCGTAACTGCATCAGGGGCCCTTTTCTACGAGCAGTACTTC.